Listed below are T cell receptor beta chains from one sample, sequenced in a study of blood T cell repertoires in COVID-19. Libraries were prepared by immunoSEQ multiplex PCR; TCRdb keeps only in-frame clonotypes and omits some of them. The top ten hold about 4.8% of the sample, which has about 41,000 clones, roughly 91% seen once. Sequencing used peripheral blood. Receptor source: a human donor in a cohort sampled during active COVID-19. Each CDR3 is given with its conserved first and last residue. A D gene is named only where the DNA matches it firmly. The size entry is marked missing in some rows and otherwise reads once, few, many or a size class.

d_call	v_call	j_call	clone_size	cdr3_length	cdr3_aa	cdr3_nt
NA	TRBV7-8	TRBJ1-5	NA	13	CASSADSNQPQHF	TGTGCCAGCAGTGCGGATAGCAATCAGCCCCAGCATTTT
TRBD2	TRBV19	TRBJ2-7	NA	18	CASSPRLAGGLTSYEQYF	TGTGCCAGTAGTCCCCGACTAGCGGGAGGACTTACGTCCTACGAGCAGTACTTC
NA	TRBV6-5	TRBJ2-7	NA	15	CASSYGGGNSYEQYF	TGTGCCAGCAGTTACGGTGGGGGGAACTCCTACGAGCAGTACTTC
NA	TRBV25-1	TRBJ1-2	NA	13	CASHGDLPYGYTF	TGTGCCAGCCACGGGGACTTACCCTATGGCTACACCTTC
NA	TRBV5-6	TRBJ1-2	NA	14	CASSLERALHGYTF	TGTGCCAGCAGCTTGGAACGTGCGCTCCATGGCTACACCTTC
NA	TRBV5-5	TRBJ1-2	NA	17	CASSFNTATAANYGYTF	TGTGCCAGCAGCTTCAATACGGCGACAGCAGCTAACTATGGCTACACCTTC
NA	TRBV2	TRBJ2-5	NA	15	CASSDGDSGEWAQYF	TGTGCCAGCAGTGACGGGGACTCGGGGGAGTGGGCCCAGTACTTC
NA	TRBV21-1	TRBJ2-3	NA	14	CASSKAAARDTQYF	TGTGCCAGCAGCAAAGCAGCGGCGCGGGATACGCAGTATTTT
TRBD2	TRBV3-1/TRBV3-2	TRBJ2-5	NA	17	CASSPRGRAGLQETQYF	TGTGCCAGCAGCCCGCGGGGGAGAGCGGGCCTCCAAGAGACCCAGTACTTC
NA	TRBV7-2	TRBJ1-1	NA	14	CASSLDRANTEAFF	TGTGCCAGCAGCTTAGACAGGGCGAACACTGAAGCTTTCTTT
NA	TRBV28	TRBJ1-2	once	13	CASSWIREYGYTF	TGTGCCAGCAGTTGGATTCGGGAGTATGGCTACACCTTC
NA	TRBV2	TRBJ2-4	NA	16	CASSEMTGLAKNIQYF	TGTGCCAGCAGTGAAATGACAGGTCTAGCCAAAAACATTCAGTACTTC
NA	TRBV9	TRBJ2-6	NA	18	CASSFSPRSPGGANVLTF	TGTGCCAGCAGCTTTAGCCCGAGAAGCCCGGGGGGGGCCAACGTCCTGACTTTC
NA	TRBV24-1	TRBJ2-3	NA	16	CATSDIDTRDTDTQYF	TGTGCCACCAGTGACATAGACACCCGGGACACAGATACGCAGTATTTT
NA	TRBV10-3	TRBJ1-5	NA	12	CAISNLNQPQHF	TGTGCCATCAGTAATCTCAATCAGCCCCAGCATTTT
NA	TRBV27	TRBJ1-6	NA	15	CASSFGGSYNSPLHF	TGTGCCAGCAGTTTCGGGGGCTCCTATAATTCACCCCTCCACTTT
TRBD1	TRBV28	TRBJ1-6	NA	15	CASSRGQGVNSPLHF	TGTGCCAGCAGTCGAGGGCAGGGGGTAAATTCACCCCTCCACTTT
NA	TRBV3-1/TRBV3-2	TRBJ1-4	NA	14	CASSQEGVGEKLFF	TGTGCCAGCAGCCAAGAAGGGGTGGGTGAAAAACTGTTTTTT
NA	TRBV18	TRBJ2-3	NA	11	CASSNTDTQYF	TGTGCCAGCTCTAACACAGATACGCAGTATTTT
TRBD2	TRBV18	TRBJ2-2	NA	16	CASSPGTSRNTGELFF	TGTGCCAGCTCACCCGGGACTAGCCGGAACACCGGGGAGCTGTTTTTT
TRBD1	TRBV6-2/TRBV6-3	TRBJ2-7	NA	15	CASSYVGQLIYEQYF	TGTGCCAGCAGTTACGTGGGACAGCTCATTTACGAGCAGTACTTC
NA	TRBV6-5	TRBJ1-1	NA	13	CASSYRGNTEAFF	TGTGCCAGCAGTTACAGGGGGAACACTGAAGCTTTCTTT
NA	TRBV24-1	TRBJ1-2	NA	14	CATSDAGIMSGYTF	TGTGCCACCAGTGATGCGGGCATAATGAGTGGCTACACCTTC
NA	TRBV7-9	TRBJ1-1	NA	13	CASRDPRATEAFF	TGTGCCAGCAGAGACCCGAGGGCCACTGAAGCTTTCTTT
NA	TRBV7-9	TRBJ2-1	NA	16	CASSLKGVDSYNEQFF	TGTGCCAGCAGCTTAAAGGGGGTGGACAGTTACAATGAGCAGTTCTTC
TRBD2	TRBV11-2	TRBJ2-3	NA	16	CASSLTSGTSTDTQYF	TGTGCCAGCAGCCTTACTAGCGGGACTAGCACAGATACGCAGTATTTT